The next 13 T cell receptor beta chains were all read from a single sample in a study of Ad26.COV2.S vaccination and SARS-CoV-2 variants. As for treatment: about 20 received Ad26.COV2.S at low or high dose, single or two shots; several received placebo; per-sample allocation not given. Sampling took place 63 days after the first vaccine or placebo injection. Libraries were prepared by immunoSEQ multiplex PCR; TCRdb keeps only in-frame clonotypes and omits some of them. The data contain about 680,000 clones, about 89% of them seen just once; the ten biggest clones take up about 1.5%. The material was peripheral blood, obtained in a trial of Ad26.COV2.S vaccine versus placebo. Receptor source: a person aged 18-65 years who received the Ad26.COV2.S COVID-19 vaccine or a placebo.

The CDR3 is CASSEFRDRPYNEQFF. CDR3 DNA sequence: TGCGCCAGCAGTGAGTTCCGGGACAGGCCGTACAATGAGCAGTTCTTC. This sequence joins TRBV10-2 and TRBJ2-1; TRBD1 agrees at 8 bases. The CDR3 contains 16 residues. Germline values: CDR1 WSHSY, CDR2 SAAADI. V trimming: 1 base; J trimming: 4 bases; junction bases outside the gene matches: 6.

The genes are TRBV19 and TRBJ1-6, with 8 bases that match TRBD1. The germline gives CDR1 LNHDA, CDR2 SQIVND (reference sequence). The J segment lost 7 bases and the V segment lost 6 bases, leaving 8 bases of the junction unmatched. The CDR3 has 15 amino acids. The CDR3 reads CASSRRDRINSPLHF. The DNA for the CDR3 is TGTGCCAGTAGCCGTAGGGACAGGATCAATTCACCCCTCCACTTT.

The chain couples TRBV30 to TRBJ1-3; TRBD1 might be the D (5 bases). Trimming took 1 base from V and 2 from J, leaving 9 bases between them. This CDR3 contains 14 residues. Germline values: CDR1 GTSNPN, CDR2 SVGIG (reference sequence). This chain's CDR3 is CAWSEGVPGNTIYF. The CDR3 DNA sequence: TGTGCCTGGAGTGAAGGGGTCCCTGGAAACACCATATATTTT. Variable domain in full (rest from reference TRBV30 and TRBJ1-3): SQTIHQWPATLVQPVGSPLSLECTVEGTSNPNLYWYRQAAGRGLQLLFYSVGIGQISSEVPQNLSASRPQDRQFILSSKKLLLSDSGFYLCAWSEGVPGNTIYFGEGSWLTVV.

The V and J genes are TRBV11-2 and TRBJ2-3; D not resolved. The CDR3 runs 12 residues. Per the germline V gene, CDR1 is SGHAT and CDR2 is FQNNGV. V lost 1 base to trimming and J lost 5 bases, with 4 bases between them. The CDR3 region has the DNA TGTGCCAGCAGCTTAGGAGTAGATACGCAGTATTTT. Its translation is CASSLGVDTQYF.

The chain employs TRBV28 and TRBJ1-2, with D hard to call. Germline CDR1 MDHEN, CDR2 SYDVKM. This CDR3 spans 12 amino acids. With 4 bases removed from V and 2 bases from J, the gap between germline ends came to 5 bases. CDR3 amino acids: CASSSGNYGYTF. The CDR3 DNA reads TGTGCCAGCAGTTCTGGGAACTATGGCTACACCTTC.

V gene TRBV7-8 combines with J gene TRBJ1-5; 8 positions match TRBD1. There are 15 residues in the CDR3. The trim removed 2 bases at V and 7 bases at J, leaving 7 bases unmatched. The germline CDR1 and CDR2 sequences are SGHVS and FQNEAQ. The CDR3 protein is CASSLTQGAGQPQHF. CDR3 DNA: TGTGCCAGCAGCTTAACGCAGGGGGCTGGGCAGCCCCAGCATTTT.

The V call is TRBV6-5, the J call TRBJ1-2; maybe TRBD1 (6 bases). CDR1 is MNHEY and CDR2 is SVGAGI in the germline V gene. V was trimmed by 6 bases and J by 8 bases, leaving 13 bases between them. The CDR3 consists of 12 residues. The CDR3 region is CASRLQGLGYTF. CDR3 nucleotides: TGTGCCAGCAGGCTACAGGGATTGGGCTACACCTTC.

The rearrangement links TRBV20-1 to TRBJ1-1; possible D gene TRBD1, 5 bases. Trimming stripped 3 bases from V and 7 bases from J, with 9 bases between. CDR3 length: 11 residues. The germline V gene encodes CDR1 DFQATT and CDR2 SNEGSKA (reference sequence). This chain's CDR3 is CSARGPSEAFF. The CDR3 DNA sequence: TGCAGTGCTAGGGGGCCGAGTGAAGCTTTCTTT.

This chain joins TRBV10-3 and TRBJ1-4, with D possibly matching TRBD1 (6 bases). CDR3 length: 14 amino acids. The V gene's germline CDR1 is ENHRY and CDR2 SYGVKD. Trimming took 2 bases from V and 7 from J, leaving 11 bases between them. The CDR3: CAISEGQGFEKLFF. CDR3 coding DNA: TGTGCCATCAGTGAGGGGCAGGGGTTTGAAAAACTGTTTTTT.

Remarks on this clone: Other DNA sequences within the sample encode an identical CDR3. The chain couples TRBV19 to TRBJ1-4; TRBD1 agrees at 9 bases. This CDR3 is built from 14 residues. The V gene's germline CDR1 is LNHDA and CDR2 SQIVND (reference sequence). Trimming at V came to 6 bases and at J to 3 bases, leaving 2 bases not matched to a gene. The CDR3 coding sequence is TGTGCCAGTAGGGACAGGGGAGCTAATGAAAAACTGTTTTTT. Protein: CASRDRGANEKLFF.

The gene calls are TRBV10-3 and TRBJ2-1, with TRBD2 matching over 7 bases. Germline V gene data show CDR1 as ENHRY and CDR2 as SYGVKD. The ends lost 3 bases at V and 4 bases at J; junction bases unmatched: 6. This CDR3 spans 15 amino acids. The CDR3 coding sequence is TGTGCCATCAGTGAATTGGCGGGAGCATACAATGAGCAGTTCTTC. Translating gives CAISELAGAYNEQFF.

This sequence joins TRBV5-1 and TRBJ2-3; 11 positions agree with TRBD2. CDR1 SGHRS and CDR2 YFSETQ come from the germline V gene. V shed 0 bases and J 2 bases; nucleotides not matched to a gene: 8. CDR3 length: 18 residues. In DNA, the CDR3 is TGCGCCAGCAGCTTGGCCCCCGGGACTAGCGGCCTCACAGATACGCAGTATTTT. It encodes CASSLAPGTSGLTDTQYF. Together with reference TRBV5-1 and TRBJ2-3, the CDR3 gives the full variable domain: KAGVTQTPRYLIKTRGQQVTLSCSPISGHRSVSWYQQTPGQGLQFLFEYFSETQRNKGNFPGRFSGRQFSNSRSEMNVSTLELGDSALYLCASSLAPGTSGLTDTQYFGPGTRLTVL.

The J gene is TRBJ2-1, the V gene TRBV6-2 or TRBV6-3, with D uncertain. V was pared by 5 bases and J by 0 bases, with 14 bases between. The CDR3 has 16 residues. Germline V CDR1 and CDR2: MNHEY, SVGEGT. The CDR3 loop reads CASSRPSINSYNEQFF. CDR3 coding DNA: TGTGCCAGCAGTCGCCCCTCGATAAACTCCTACAATGAGCAGTTCTTC.